The entry below describes one T cell receptor (beta chain). CDR3 length: 16 residues. The J segment lost 0 bases and the V segment lost 0 bases, leaving 3 bases of the junction unmatched. Germline CDR1 LGHDT, CDR2 YNNKEL (reference sequence). The sample originates from a study of blood T cell repertoires in COVID-19. Study in general: There were acute and convalescent COVID-19 samples, and they came from the United States, Italy and Spain.

Authors' analysis steps: From reference gene primer amplification, estimates of nucleated cell counts were derived. Sequencing used immunoSEQ multiplex PCR; TCRdb keeps in-frame clones, though not all of them. V, J and clone size reflect that table, while D and trimming were determined from the DNA. In the table there are 86,000 or so clones, about 95% of which are singletons. The chain couples TRBV3-1 (or the pseudogene TRBV3-2) to TRBJ2-7; 9 bases map to TRBD2. Sample: peripheral blood. The sequence was obtained from a human donor with active COVID-19. The donor label of this sample is uncertain. The CDR3 DNA reads TGTGCCAGCAGCCAAGAATGGACTAGCGCCTCCTACGAGCAGTACTTC. This sequence encodes CASSQEWTSASYEQYF.